The clone carrying this TCR beta chain was seen a handful of times. Data came from immunoSEQ multiplex PCR; TCRdb stores just in-frame clones and leaves some out. The repertoire consists of approximately 55,000 clones, with 85% to 90% occurring once and the leading ten covering approximately 21%. This sample was taken from a study of PD-L1 blockade in urothelial cancer. About the study: Specimens of blood held a median count of 141,255 T cells.

The germline gives CDR1 SNHLY, CDR2 FYNNEI. This CDR3 is built from 15 residues. The V and J ends lost 6 bases and 2 bases, in that order; junction bases with no gene match: 9. Regarding time point: pretreatment peripheral blood. Patients' cancers were locally advanced or metastatic urothelial carcinomas. The sequencing used PBMCs, collected around atezolizumab (anti-PD-L1) treatment. This clonotype was sampled from a man aged 55 to 69 with urothelial cancer. V and J are TRBV2 and TRBJ2-7; TRBD2 matches at 8 bases. CDR3 residues: CASRPPAGATYEQYF. DNA for the CDR3: TGTGCCAGCAGACCGCCAGCGGGAGCGACCTACGAGCAGTACTTC.